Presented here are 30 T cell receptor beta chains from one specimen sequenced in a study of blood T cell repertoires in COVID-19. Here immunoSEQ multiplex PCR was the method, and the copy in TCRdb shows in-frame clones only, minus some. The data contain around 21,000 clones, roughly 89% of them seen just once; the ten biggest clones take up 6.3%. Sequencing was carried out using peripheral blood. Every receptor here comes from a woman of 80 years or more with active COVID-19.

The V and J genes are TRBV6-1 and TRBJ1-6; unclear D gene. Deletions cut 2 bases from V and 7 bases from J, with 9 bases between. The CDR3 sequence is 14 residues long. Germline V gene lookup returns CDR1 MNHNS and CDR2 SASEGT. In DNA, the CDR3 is TGTGCCAGCAGTGAATGGCAGCGGAATTCACCCCTCCACTTT. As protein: CASSEWQRNSPLHF.

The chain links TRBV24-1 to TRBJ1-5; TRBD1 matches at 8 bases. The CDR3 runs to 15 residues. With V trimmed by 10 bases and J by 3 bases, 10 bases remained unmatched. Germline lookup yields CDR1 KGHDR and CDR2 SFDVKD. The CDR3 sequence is CATKLQGVVNQPQHF. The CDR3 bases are TGTGCCACTAAACTACAGGGGGTGGTCAATCAGCCCCAGCATTTT.

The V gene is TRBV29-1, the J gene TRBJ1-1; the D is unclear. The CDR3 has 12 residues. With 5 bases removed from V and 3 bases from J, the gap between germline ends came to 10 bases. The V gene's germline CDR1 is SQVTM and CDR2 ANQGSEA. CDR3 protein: CSVSPRDTEAFF. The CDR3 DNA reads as TGCAGCGTTTCCCCCCGCGACACTGAAGCTTTCTTT.

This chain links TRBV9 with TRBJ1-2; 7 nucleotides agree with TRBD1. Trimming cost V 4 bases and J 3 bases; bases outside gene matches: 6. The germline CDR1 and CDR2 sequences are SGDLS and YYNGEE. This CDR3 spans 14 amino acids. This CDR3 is CASSPYDRDYGYTF. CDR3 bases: TGTGCCAGCAGCCCTTACGACAGGGACTATGGCTACACCTTC.

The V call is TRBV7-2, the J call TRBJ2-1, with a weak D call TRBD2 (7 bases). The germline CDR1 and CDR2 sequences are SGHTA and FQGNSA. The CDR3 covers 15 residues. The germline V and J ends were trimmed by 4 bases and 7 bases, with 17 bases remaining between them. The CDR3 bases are TGTGCCAGCAGCTACGGAGGGGGGGCAGGAAATGAGCAGTTCTTC. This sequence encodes CASSYGGGAGNEQFF. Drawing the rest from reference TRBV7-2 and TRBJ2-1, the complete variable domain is GAGVSQSPSNKVTEKGKDVELRCDPISGHTALYWYRQSLGQGLEFLIYFQGNSAPDKSGLPSDRFSAERTGGSVSTLTIQRTQQEDSAVYLCASSYGGGAGNEQFFGPGTRLTVL.

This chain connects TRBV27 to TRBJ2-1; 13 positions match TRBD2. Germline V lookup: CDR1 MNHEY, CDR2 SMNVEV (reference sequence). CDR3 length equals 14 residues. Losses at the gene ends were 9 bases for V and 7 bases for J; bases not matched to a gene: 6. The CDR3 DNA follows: TGTGCCAGGGGACTAGCGGGGTCGCATAATGAGCAGTTCTTC. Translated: CARGLAGSHNEQFF.

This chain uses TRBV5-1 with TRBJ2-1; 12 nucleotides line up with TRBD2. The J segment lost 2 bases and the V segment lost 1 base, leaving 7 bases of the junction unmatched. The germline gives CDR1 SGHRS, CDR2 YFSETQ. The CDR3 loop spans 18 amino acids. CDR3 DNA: TGCGCCAGCAGCTTGAGGCTAGCGGGGGGGAATACCTACAATGAGCAGTTCTTC. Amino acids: CASSLRLAGGNTYNEQFF.

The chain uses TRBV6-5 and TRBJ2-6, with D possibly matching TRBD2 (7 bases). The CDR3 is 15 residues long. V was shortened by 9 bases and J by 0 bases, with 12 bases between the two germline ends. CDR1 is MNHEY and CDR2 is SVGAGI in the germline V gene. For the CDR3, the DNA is TGTGCCAGTAGGGGGGGGCACTCTGGGGCCAACGTCCTGACTTTC. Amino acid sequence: CASRGGHSGANVLTF.

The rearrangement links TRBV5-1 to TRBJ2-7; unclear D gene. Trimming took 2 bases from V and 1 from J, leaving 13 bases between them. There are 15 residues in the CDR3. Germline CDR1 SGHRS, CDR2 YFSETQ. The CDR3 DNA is TGCGCCAGCAGCTTAGACCCCAGGCGATCCTACGAGCAGTACTTC. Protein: CASSLDPRRSYEQYF.

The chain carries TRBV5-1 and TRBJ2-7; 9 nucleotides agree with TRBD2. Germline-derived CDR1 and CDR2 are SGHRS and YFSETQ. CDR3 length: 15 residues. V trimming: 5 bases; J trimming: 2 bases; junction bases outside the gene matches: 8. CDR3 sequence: CASRVNSGGPYEQYF. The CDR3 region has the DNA TGCGCCAGCAGAGTTAACAGCGGGGGGCCCTACGAGCAGTACTTC.

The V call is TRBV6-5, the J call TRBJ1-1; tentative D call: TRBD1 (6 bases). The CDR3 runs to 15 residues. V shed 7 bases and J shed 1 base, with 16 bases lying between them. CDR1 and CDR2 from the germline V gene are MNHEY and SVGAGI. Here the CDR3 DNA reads TGTGCCAGCACCTCACGGCAGGGGAGGAACACTGAAGCTTTCTTT. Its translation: CASTSRQGRNTEAFF.

The CDR3 coding sequence is TGTGCCAGCAGCTTGGACAGAAATACGCAGTATTTT. Protein: CASSLDRNTQYF. The rearrangement joins TRBV7-3 to TRBJ2-3; a possible D gene is TRBD1 (6 bases). Germline values: CDR1 SGHTA, CDR2 FQGTGA. Trimming cost V 3 bases and J 7 bases, with 8 bases left between them. This CDR3 is built from 12 residues.

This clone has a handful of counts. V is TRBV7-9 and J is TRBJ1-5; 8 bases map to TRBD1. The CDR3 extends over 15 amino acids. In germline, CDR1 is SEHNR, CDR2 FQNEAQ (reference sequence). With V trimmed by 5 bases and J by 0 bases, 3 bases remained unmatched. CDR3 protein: CASSQTGDSNQPQHF. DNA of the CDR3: TGTGCCAGCAGCCAGACAGGGGATAGCAATCAGCCCCAGCATTTT.

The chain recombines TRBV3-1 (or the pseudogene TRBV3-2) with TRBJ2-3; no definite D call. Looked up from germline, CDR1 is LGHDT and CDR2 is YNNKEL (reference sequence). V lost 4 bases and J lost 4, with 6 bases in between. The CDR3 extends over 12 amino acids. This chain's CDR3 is CASSLRADTQYF. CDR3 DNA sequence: TGTGCCAGCAGCCTCCGGGCAGATACGCAGTATTTT.

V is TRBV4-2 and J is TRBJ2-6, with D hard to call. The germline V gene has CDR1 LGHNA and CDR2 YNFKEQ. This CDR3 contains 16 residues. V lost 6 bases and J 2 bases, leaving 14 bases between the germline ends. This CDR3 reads CASSQNNSPGANVLTF. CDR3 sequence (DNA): TGTGCCAGCAGTCAAAACAACAGCCCTGGGGCCAACGTCCTGACTTTC.

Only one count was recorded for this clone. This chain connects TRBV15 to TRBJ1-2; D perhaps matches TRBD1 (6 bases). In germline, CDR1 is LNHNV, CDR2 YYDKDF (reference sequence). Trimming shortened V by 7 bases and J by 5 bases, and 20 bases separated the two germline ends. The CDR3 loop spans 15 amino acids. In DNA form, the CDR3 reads TGTGCCACCACCGTACACCGGGGACAAAAATATGGCTACACCTTC. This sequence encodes CATTVHRGQKYGYTF.

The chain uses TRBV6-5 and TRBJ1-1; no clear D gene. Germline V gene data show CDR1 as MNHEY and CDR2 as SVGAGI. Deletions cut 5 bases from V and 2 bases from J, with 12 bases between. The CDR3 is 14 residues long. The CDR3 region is CASSRLSGNTEAFF. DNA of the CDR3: TGTGCCAGCAGTAGGCTTTCGGGAAACACTGAAGCTTTCTTT.

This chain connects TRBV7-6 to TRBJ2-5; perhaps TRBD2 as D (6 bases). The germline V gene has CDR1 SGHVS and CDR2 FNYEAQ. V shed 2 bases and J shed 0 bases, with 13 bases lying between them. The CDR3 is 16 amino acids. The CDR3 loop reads CASSLRSGRDQETQYF. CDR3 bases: TGTGCCAGCAGCTTACGGAGCGGGCGAGACCAAGAGACCCAGTACTTC.

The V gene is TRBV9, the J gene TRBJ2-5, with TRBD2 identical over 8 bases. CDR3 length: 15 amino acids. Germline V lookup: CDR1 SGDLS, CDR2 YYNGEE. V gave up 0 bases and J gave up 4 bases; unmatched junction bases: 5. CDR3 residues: CASSVGGGRLETQYF. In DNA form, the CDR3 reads TGTGCCAGCAGCGTAGGCGGGGGGCGTTTAGAGACCCAGTACTTC.

The CDR3 reads CASSPTPGQTYGYTF. The CDR3 DNA follows: TGTGCCAGCAGTCCCACCCCGGGACAGACCTATGGCTACACCTTC. The V gene is TRBV5-6, the J gene TRBJ1-2; 7 bases are a match to TRBD1. This CDR3 comprises 15 residues. CDR1 is SGHDT and CDR2 is YYEEEE in the germline V gene. V lost 5 bases and J lost 4; bases outside the gene matches: 11.

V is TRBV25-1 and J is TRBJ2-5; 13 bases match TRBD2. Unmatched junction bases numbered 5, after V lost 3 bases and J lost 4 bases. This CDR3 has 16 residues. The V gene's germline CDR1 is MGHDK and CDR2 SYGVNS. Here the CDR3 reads CASSDMRLAGGETQYF. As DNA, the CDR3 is TGTGCCAGCAGTGACATGAGACTAGCGGGGGGAGAGACCCAGTACTTC.

The CDR3 nucleotides read TGCGCCAGCAGCGGGTCCCCACAGGGGGTCACTGAAGCTTTCTTT. Translating gives CASSGSPQGVTEAFF. This chain joins TRBV5-1 and TRBJ1-1, with 8 bases identical to TRBD1. The trim removed 4 bases at V and 4 bases at J, leaving 9 bases unmatched. Germline V gene lookup returns CDR1 SGHRS and CDR2 YFSETQ. The CDR3 is 15 residues long.

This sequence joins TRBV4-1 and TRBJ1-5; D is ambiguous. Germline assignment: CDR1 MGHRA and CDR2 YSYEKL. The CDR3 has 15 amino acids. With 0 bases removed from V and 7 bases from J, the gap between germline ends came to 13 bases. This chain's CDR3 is CASSQDGTGRQPQHF. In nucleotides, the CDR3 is TGCGCCAGCAGCCAAGATGGTACGGGTCGCCAGCCCCAGCATTTT.

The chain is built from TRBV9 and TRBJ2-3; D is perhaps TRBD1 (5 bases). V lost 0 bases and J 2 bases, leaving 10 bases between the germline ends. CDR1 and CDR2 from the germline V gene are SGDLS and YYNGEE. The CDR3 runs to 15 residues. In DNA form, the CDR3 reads TGTGCCAGCAGCGTAGTCCAGGGATACACAGATACGCAGTATTTT. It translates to CASSVVQGYTDTQYF.

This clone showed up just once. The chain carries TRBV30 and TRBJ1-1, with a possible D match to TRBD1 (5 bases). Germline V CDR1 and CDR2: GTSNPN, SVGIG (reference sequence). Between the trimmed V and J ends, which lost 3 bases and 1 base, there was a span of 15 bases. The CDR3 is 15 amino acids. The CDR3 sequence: CAWSSLQDGNTEAFF. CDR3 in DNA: TGTGCCTGGAGCTCGCTACAGGACGGGAACACTGAAGCTTTCTTT.

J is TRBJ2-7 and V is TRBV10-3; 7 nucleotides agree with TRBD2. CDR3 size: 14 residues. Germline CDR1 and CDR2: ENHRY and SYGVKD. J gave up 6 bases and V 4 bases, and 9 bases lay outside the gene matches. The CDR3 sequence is CAISVTGGNVEQYF. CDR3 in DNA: TGTGCCATCAGTGTGACGGGGGGAAATGTCGAGCAGTACTTC.

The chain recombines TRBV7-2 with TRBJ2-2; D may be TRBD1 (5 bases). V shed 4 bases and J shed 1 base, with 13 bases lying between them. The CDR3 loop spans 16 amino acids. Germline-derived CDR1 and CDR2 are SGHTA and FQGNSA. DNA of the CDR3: TGTGCCAGCAGCTCCTTCCCAGGACAGAACACCGGGGAGCTGTTTTTT. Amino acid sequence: CASSSFPGQNTGELFF.

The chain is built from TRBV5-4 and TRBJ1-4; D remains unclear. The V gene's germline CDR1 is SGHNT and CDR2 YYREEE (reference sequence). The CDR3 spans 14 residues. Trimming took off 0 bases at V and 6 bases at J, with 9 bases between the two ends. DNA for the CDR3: TGTGCCAGCAGCTTGGATGGCACAGATGAAAAACTGTTTTTT. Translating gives CASSLDGTDEKLFF.

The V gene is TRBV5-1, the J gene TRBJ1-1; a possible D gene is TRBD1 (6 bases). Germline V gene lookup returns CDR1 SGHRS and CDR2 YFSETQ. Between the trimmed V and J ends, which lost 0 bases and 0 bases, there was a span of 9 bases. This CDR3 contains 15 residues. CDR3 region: CASSLATGLNTEAFF. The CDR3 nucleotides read TGCGCCAGCAGCTTGGCTACAGGGTTGAACACTGAAGCTTTCTTT.

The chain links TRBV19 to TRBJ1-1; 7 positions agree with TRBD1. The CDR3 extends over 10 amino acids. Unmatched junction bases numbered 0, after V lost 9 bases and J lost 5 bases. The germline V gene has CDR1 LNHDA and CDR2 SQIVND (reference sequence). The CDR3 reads CARQGTEAFF. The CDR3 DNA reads TGTGCCAGACAGGGGACTGAAGCTTTCTTT.